This T cell receptor (beta chain) emerged from a study of regulatory T cells in long-lasting Graves disease (dated by TCRdb to about 2021). As for the study more broadly: Patients with newly diagnosed Graves' disease had been on antithyroid drugs for under 3 months. Persistent Graves' disease patients were compared with newly diagnosed Graves' disease patients by peripheral blood TCR sequencing and RNA sequencing. The study was conducted in China and was registered as a clinical trial. A total of 33 samples were covered by TCR sequencing, comprising roughly 13 persistent and about 20 newly diagnosed Graves' disease patients.

Explained via the paper, the time point label denotes: newly diagnosed GD, antithyroid drugs for less than 3 months. For both TCR sequencing and RNA sequencing, RNA was extracted from PBMCs in TRIzol. The diagnosis of Graves' disease followed American Thyroid Association guidelines. Recruitment of patients was carried out at an endocrinology department in Xi'an, China. Each patient gave about 8.1 milliliters of peripheral blood, collected in an EDTA anticoagulant tube. Ficoll Paque Plus density gradient separation was used to isolate PBMCs, and no additional T cell sorting was done. An Agilent 2100 Bioanalyzer and agarose gel were used to assess RNA quality, and a NanoDrop 2000 was used to measure RNA concentration. In its sample, this clonotype was seen many times. The target of this receptor is not known. No per-base quality is available; no much larger clone lies one base away. The method behind the library was multiplex PCR. TCRdb names Illumina HiSeq 4000 as the instrument used. CDR3 regions were amplified by Arm-PCR with iRepertoire HTBI primers to construct TCR beta libraries. Gel purification was performed on PCR products prior to sequencing. Per the authors' processing: Across samples, around 58 TRBV and 13 to 15 TRBJ segments were identified and used for gene usage analysis of CDR3 amino acid clonotypes. Filtered high-quality paired reads were merged into contigs using COPE and FqMerger. BLAST was used to align contigs to IMGT TRBV, TRBD and TRBJ reference genes, and CDR3 was defined according to IMGT. Clonotypes above 0.1% frequency were classified as highly expanded clones. Repertoire diversity was measured by Shannon entropy, and V-J evenness by the Gini coefficient. Public clonotypes were defined as clonotypes shared by more than one individual. TCRdb passed the public sequencing reads through fastp at Q25 and MiXCR, retaining productive beta sequences. CDR3 protein duplicates are merged, each entry listing the most common genes and DNA. The V and J calls reflect TCRdb's pipeline rather than the authors' work. Here the sample has about 360,000 distinct CDR3 sequences; 15% to 20% occur a single time. The ten largest make up about 19% of the sample.

Overall study results and their limits: As a limitation, the authors acknowledged that the small sample size may reduce accuracy. Peripheral blood alone was examined, since thyroid tissue, which constituted the primary lesion, could not be accessed. Patients with persistent disease shared more public clonotypes (around 2,500) than newly diagnosed patients did (approximately 990). Sequencing and analysis were limited to the TCR beta chain. Persistent Graves' disease patients showed lower TCR Shannon entropy and fewer highly expanded clones than newly diagnosed patients, suggesting clonal expansion.

This sample was shared with a second study, whose subject was T cells in Graves' hyperthyroidism and ophthalmopathy. As the second paper documents: A patient counted as having stable Graves' hyperthyroidism if no progression to ophthalmopathy occurred over 18 months of follow-up. Hyperthyroidism patients were aged 18 to 65 years and newly diagnosed, with disease duration of less than 2 months. The study excluded patients with uncontrolled infections, other autoimmune diseases, pregnancy or lactation. Diagnoses were based on clinical symptoms, serum thyroxine and TRAb, thyroid ultrasound and orbital computed tomography. The TCR CDR3 was subjected to a first round of RT-PCR using the HTBI primer set and the Qiagen OneStep RT-PCR kit. Most expanded thyroid clonotypes (frequency above 0.001) were also detected in blood, suggesting blood repertoires may reflect thyroid immune responses. A model built on a 13 V-J signature distinguished ophthalmopathy from stable hyperthyroidism, reaching roughly 88% sensitivity and about 81% specificity in cross-validation and 80%/75% in testing. In validation, the model predicted progression to ophthalmopathy with approximately 71% sensitivity and approximately 72% specificity, a median of about six months before onset. To identify distinguishing TCR V-J signatures, a discovery cohort of some 100 patients was used, comprising 43 with Graves' ophthalmopathy and 55 to 65 with stable Graves' hyperthyroidism. Prospective prediction of ophthalmopathy was tested in an independent validation cohort of approximately 19 hyperthyroidism patients and some 17 patients who later progressed to ophthalmopathy. The 75 to 100 discovery patients were divided at random into training and test sets in a 7:3 ratio. In six Graves' hyperthyroidism patients, the study also compared T-cell repertoires from thyroid tissue with T-cell repertoires from blood. Once sampling was done, hyperthyroidism patients were given methimazole at a starting dose of 30 mg daily, whereas ophthalmopathy patients were given high-dose intravenous methylprednisolone. Libraries were constructed in a second round of multiplex PCR, after which size selection and purification were performed. Paired-end sequencing of the libraries was performed with 100 bp reads on an Illumina HiSeq2000. Raw data were processed with SOAPnuke, discarding reads with adapters, uncalled bases, mean Phred below 15, or no exact constant-primer or identifier match. COPE v1.2.5 was used to merge the high-quality paired reads, and each unique nucleotide sequence was defined as a clonotype. MiTCR v1.1 was used to align the clonotypes against IMGT TRBV, TRBD and TRBJ reference segments. Analysis was restricted to V-J combinations with a frequency above 0.0001, which covered 99.2% of repertoires. The TCS score was defined as the ratio of F50 (clonal expansion) to E x V (chaos), calculated using BLOSUM62-based TCRdist between CDR3 peptides within each V-J. Welch's t-statistics and random forest reduced around 510 V-J features to 13, which were used in a naive Bayes classifier (R e1071). Sample size was not statistically predetermined, and blinding of investigators to group allocation was not performed. According to the paper, TCR Vbeta CDR3 sequencing was carried out on about 140 peripheral blood samples, which came from 40 to 45 ophthalmopathy, fewer than 80 hyperthyroidism and roughly 17 progressor patients.

The specimen was peripheral blood mononuclear cells (PBMCs), collected at new diagnosis, from a patient treated with antithyroid drugs. This sequence originates from a woman aged 18-29 years with Graves disease. Donor details come from another sample of the same person, matched by shared clones.

The CDR3 protein is CASSLRRGPYEQYF. The nucleotide sequence is TGTGCCAGCAGTTTACGCAGGGGACCCTACGAGCAGTACTTC. This chain joins TRBV28 to TRBJ2-7; TRBD1 is perhaps the D gene, given 6 matching bases. Via the germline V gene, CDR1 is MDHEN and CDR2 SYDVKM. V is clipped by 2 bases and J by 2 bases, and the sequence between their germline boundaries is 10 bases long. Spanning cysteine to phenylalanine, the CDR3 consists of 14 amino acids. Just CDR3 DNA is preserved here, 42 bases in frame from base 1.